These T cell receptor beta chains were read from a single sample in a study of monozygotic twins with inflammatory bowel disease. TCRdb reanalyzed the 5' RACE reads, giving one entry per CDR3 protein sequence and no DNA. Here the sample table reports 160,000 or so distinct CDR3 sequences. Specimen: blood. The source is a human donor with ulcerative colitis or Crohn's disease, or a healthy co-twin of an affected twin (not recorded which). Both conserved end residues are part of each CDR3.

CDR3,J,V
CASSRARQAGYEQYF,TRBJ2-7,TRBV7-9
CASSPGLAGDTDEQFF,TRBJ2-1,TRBV28
CASSIPGNEQYF,TRBJ2-7,TRBV19
CASSPQRRSSRQDF,TRBJ2-3,TRBV18
CSARGFSGQPQHF,TRBJ1-5,TRBV20-1
CASSIAGIRGDTEAFF,TRBJ1-1,TRBV19
CASKNNNEQPQHF,TRBJ1-5,TRBV28
CASSEGRDTRRGTEAFF,TRBJ1-1,TRBV2
CSALDRGLLYEKLFF,TRBJ1-4,TRBV20-1
CASSLMATSSSYEQYF,TRBJ2-7,TRBV7-2
CASSLETIGELFF,TRBJ2-2,TRBV5-1
CASSLLVDREVEKLFF,TRBJ1-4,TRBV12-3/TRBV12-4
CASAMNTGELFF,TRBJ2-2,TRBV5-1
CASREYHGDEQYF,TRBJ2-7,TRBV6-1
CASSLVGLDTQYF,TRBJ2-3,TRBV5-1
CASSLILDRGQPGELFF,TRBJ2-2,TRBV27
CASSLYPSGDNEQFF,TRBJ2-1,TRBV27
CASSLLAAGDYEQYF,TRBJ2-7,TRBV7-9
CASRPTSHGGSYEQYF,TRBJ2-7,TRBV27
CASSNPGQGGYTF,TRBJ1-2,TRBV19
CASSLFGQPQHF,TRBJ1-5,TRBV12-3/TRBV12-4
CSATDRGAEKLFF,TRBJ1-4,TRBV20-1
CSPVDYETQYF,TRBJ2-5,TRBV20-1
CASRSTGLIDQPQHF,TRBJ1-5,TRBV2
CASSPTEGRSYNEQFF,TRBJ2-1,TRBV5-5